Below, 29 T cell receptor beta chains from the same sample are listed, as sequenced in a study of cytomegalovirus exposure and HLA in healthy donors (dated by TCRdb to the late 2010s). Libraries came from the immunoSEQ multiplex PCR assay. For the multiplex PCR, a mixture combining 60 forward primers for TCR Vbeta segments and 13 reverse primers for TCR Jbeta segments was used. The source is immuneACCESS, and TCRdb retained only in-frame sequences with V and J called. Part of the clones is not carried over; for the studies checked, unresolved V genes explain less than half of this, and the remainder is unexplained. The sample table records about 200,000 clones; roughly 88% of these occur just once. The leading ten clones occupy roughly 0.7% of the sample. Source material: PBMCs. These receptor sequences come from a boy aged 2-15 years in good health and CMV-seronegative.

The chain employs TRBV28 and TRBJ1-5; TRBD1 is a possible D gene (6 bases). This CDR3 has 17 amino acids. Germline assignment: CDR1 MDHEN and CDR2 SYDVKM. Trimming left V 1 base short and J 1 base short, with 14 bases between. The chain's CDR3 is CASSLSWQGLSNQPQHF. The CDR3 nucleotides are TGTGCCAGCAGTTTATCGTGGCAGGGGCTAAGCAATCAGCCCCAGCATTTT.

This chain connects TRBV19 to TRBJ2-5, with D perhaps TRBD2 (6 bases). Germline CDR1 reads LNHDA; CDR2 reads SQIVND (reference sequence). The V and J ends lost 6 bases and 1 base respectively, with 9 bases between them. CDR3 length: 13 residues. The CDR3 bases are TGTGCCAGTAGGCAGGGAGGCCAAGAGACCCAGTACTTC. Residues: CASRQGGQETQYF.

This chain joins TRBV19 and TRBJ2-7; 7 bases are shared with TRBD2. V lost 2 bases, J lost 0 bases, and 4 bases stayed unmatched. This CDR3 region has 15 residues. Germline values: CDR1 LNHDA, CDR2 SQIVND (reference sequence). The DNA for the CDR3 is TGTGCCAGTAGTATAAGGCGGACTAGCTCCTACGAGCAGTACTTC. The encoded protein is CASSIRRTSSYEQYF.

The V call is TRBV2, the J call TRBJ2-7; 10 bases are a match to TRBD1. This CDR3 spans 13 amino acids. The trim removed 6 bases at V and 6 bases at J, leaving 5 bases unmatched. Germline V gives CDR1 SNHLY, CDR2 FYNNEI. The CDR3 loop reads CASRGTGEREQYF. CDR3 coding DNA: TGTGCCAGCAGAGGGACAGGGGAACGCGAGCAGTACTTC.

This clone has just a few counts. J is TRBJ2-2 and V is TRBV6-5; TRBD1 agrees at 8 bases. Unmatched junction bases numbered 8, after V lost 1 base and J lost 7 bases. The germline CDR1 and CDR2 sequences are MNHEY and SVGAGI. This CDR3 spans 16 amino acids. The CDR3 DNA sequence: TGTGCCAGCAGTTACTTCACGGACAGGGCCGGCGGGGAGCTGTTTTTT. Protein: CASSYFTDRAGGELFF.

This chain uses TRBV10-2 with TRBJ2-3, with 7 nucleotides matching TRBD2. Trimming cost V 5 bases and J 9 bases; bases outside gene matches: 5. The CDR3 totals 12 residues. Germline lookup yields CDR1 WSHSY and CDR2 SAAADI. CDR3 DNA: TGCGCCAGCAGTAGTGGGGAGGGCACGCAGTATTTT. This sequence encodes CASSSGEGTQYF.

The CDR3 DNA sequence: TGCGCCAGCAGCTTGGCCACAGGGGCTGACGGCTACACCTTC. Its translation: CASSLATGADGYTF. The chain recombines TRBV5-1 with TRBJ1-2, with 7 bases lining up with TRBD1. Germline V gene sequence: CDR1 SGHRS, CDR2 YFSETQ. This CDR3 is built from 14 residues. The ends lost 0 bases at V and 8 bases at J; junction bases unmatched: 7.

This chain joins TRBV7-2 and TRBJ1-5; D gene ambiguous. Looked up from germline, CDR1 is SGHTA and CDR2 is FQGNSA. The CDR3 has 17 residues. V was cut by 6 bases and J by 1 base, with 19 bases left in between. The CDR3 protein is CASRSTWGAESNQPQHF. The DNA for the CDR3 is TGTGCCAGCAGAAGTACCTGGGGAGCGGAAAGCAATCAGCCCCAGCATTTT.

The rearrangement uses TRBV21-1 and TRBJ2-7; TRBD1, the table's D call, lacks a check against the DNA. TRBV21-1 is a recognized pseudogene. The CDR3 runs to 17 residues. CDR3 DNA: TGTGCCAGCAGCACCCCCTGGGAGGACAGGGAACCCTACGAGCAGTACTTC. Translated, it gives CASSTPWEDREPYEQYF.

The chain has TRBV27 and TRBJ2-1; 8 bases agree with TRBD2. V lost 6 bases and J lost 4; bases outside the gene matches: 8. Germline V lookup: CDR1 MNHEY, CDR2 SMNVEV (reference sequence). There are 15 residues in the CDR3. The CDR3 coding sequence is TGTGCCAGCAGCCCCCGCGGGGGGATGTACAATGAGCAGTTCTTC. This encodes CASSPRGGMYNEQFF.

As regards this clone: This sample also contains other DNA sequences that code for the same CDR3. The gene calls are TRBV5-1 and TRBJ2-7, with a weak D call TRBD1 (5 bases). Trimming took 2 bases from V and 2 from J, leaving 11 bases between them. The germline V gene encodes CDR1 SGHRS and CDR2 YFSETQ. This CDR3 region has 14 residues. CDR3 region: CASSFSGNTYEQYF. The CDR3 coding sequence is TGCGCCAGCAGCTTTTCAGGGAATACCTACGAGCAGTACTTC.

The gene calls are TRBV23-1 and TRBJ2-5; D is perhaps TRBD2 (6 bases). TRBV23-1 is reported as an ORF; its role is uncertain. The V end was cut by 0 bases, the J end by 5 bases, with 19 bases between. The CDR3 has 17 amino acids. This CDR3 reads CASSQSKGLRSGETQYF. For the CDR3, the DNA is TGCGCCAGCAGTCAATCGAAGGGACTCCGATCTGGGGAGACCCAGTACTTC.

The V call is TRBV7-9, the J call TRBJ2-2, with 8 bases matching TRBD1. J lost 3 bases, V lost 5 bases, and 8 bases had no gene match. This CDR3 is built from 16 residues. CDR1 and CDR2 from the germline V gene are SEHNR and FQNEAQ (reference sequence). DNA of the CDR3: TGTGCCAGCAGCCACCCGGAGACAGGGGACACCGGGGAGCTGTTTTTT. It is translated as CASSHPETGDTGELFF. The full variable domain, in which reference TRBV7-9 and TRBJ2-2 provide the parts outside the CDR3, is DTGVSQNPRHKITKRGQNVTFRCDPISEHNRLYWYRQTLGQGPEFLTYFQNEAQLEKSRLLSDRFSAERPKGSFSTLEIQRTEQGDSAMYLCASSHPETGDTGELFFGEGSRLTVL.

The chain employs TRBV19 and TRBJ2-3, with D perhaps TRBD2 (5 bases). CDR3 length: 15 amino acids. Trimming pared 3 bases from V and 0 bases from J, leaving 10 bases between. Per germline, CDR1 LNHDA and CDR2 SQIVND (reference sequence). The CDR3 DNA reads TGTGCCAGTAGTATGGGAGCTACTAGCACAGATACGCAGTATTTT. It yields the protein CASSMGATSTDTQYF.

V and J are TRBV2 and TRBJ1-2; 8 bases fit TRBD1. Germline V gene sequence: CDR1 SNHLY, CDR2 FYNNEI. V shed 5 bases, J shed 6 bases, and the junction held 8 bases outside the gene matches. The CDR3 runs to 14 residues. The CDR3 reads CASSYSDRVDGYTF. The DNA for the CDR3 is TGTGCCAGCAGTTATTCGGACAGGGTAGATGGCTACACCTTC.

The rearrangement joins TRBV7-6 to TRBJ2-7, with 9 bases matching TRBD1. The CDR3 length is 15 residues. The V gene's germline CDR1 is SGHVS and CDR2 FNYEAQ. J lost 0 bases, V lost 5 bases, and 5 bases had no gene match. The CDR3 spells CASSPGTGSSYEQYF. The CDR3 nucleotides are TGTGCCAGCAGCCCCGGGACAGGGAGCTCCTACGAGCAGTACTTC.

The rearrangement joins TRBV27 to TRBJ1-3, with D perhaps matching TRBD1 (6 bases). The CDR3 has 14 amino acids. CDR1 and CDR2 from the germline V gene are MNHEY and SMNVEV (reference sequence). With 9 bases removed from V and 3 bases from J, the gap between germline ends came to 15 bases. CDR3 sequence reads: CASSPTGLGNTIYF. In DNA form, the CDR3 reads TGTGCCAGTTCCCCTACAGGGCTTGGAAACACCATATATTTT.

The chain links TRBV7-9 to TRBJ1-2, with D maybe TRBD1 (5 bases). Trimming stripped 4 bases from V and 2 bases from J, with 8 bases between. Germline values: CDR1 SEHNR, CDR2 FQNEAQ (reference sequence). This CDR3 has 13 amino acids. The CDR3 region is CASSSGGNYGYTF. CDR3 DNA: TGTGCCAGCAGCTCCGGGGGAAACTATGGCTACACCTTC.

The V call is TRBV5-1, the J call TRBJ2-1; 16 bases agree with TRBD2. V gave up 3 bases and J gave up 6 bases; unmatched junction bases: 3. This CDR3 is 16 amino acids long. CDR1 is SGHRS and CDR2 is YFSETQ in the germline V gene. The CDR3 is CASSSGTSGRANEQFF. In DNA, the CDR3 is TGCGCCAGCAGCTCCGGGACTAGCGGGAGGGCCAATGAGCAGTTCTTC.

The chain recombines TRBV27 with TRBJ1-1; D is possibly TRBD1 (6 bases). Trimming cost V 0 bases and J 12 bases, with 14 bases left between them. The CDR3 has 13 amino acids. Germline loops: CDR1 MNHEY, CDR2 SMNVEV (reference sequence). CDR3 loop: CASSLSTGWGPFF. The CDR3 DNA sequence: TGTGCCAGCAGTTTATCTACAGGGTGGGGACCTTTCTTT.

A note on this clone: One junction end does not reproduce the germline sequence, and a read error may be involved. CDR3 DNA: TGTGTCAGCAGCTTTCAAAACACCGGGGAGCTGTTTTTT. This encodes CVSSFQNTGELFF. V usage is TRBV13 and J usage is TRBJ2-2, with unresolved D. This CDR3 comprises 13 residues. CDR1 is PRHDT and CDR2 is FYEKMQ in the germline V gene (reference sequence).

In its sample, this clone ranks as medium-sized. The chain links TRBV25-1 to TRBJ2-7; D is perhaps TRBD1 (6 bases). Germline V gene sequence: CDR1 MGHDK, CDR2 SYGVNS. The CDR3 sequence is 16 residues long. The V gene lost 3 bases and the J gene lost 5 bases, with 20 bases spanning the gap. The CDR3 DNA follows: TGTGCCAGCAGTGATCGCCCACAGGGATTAGTCGACGAGCAGTACTTC. Protein product: CASSDRPQGLVDEQYF.

This clone was recorded only once. The chain is built from TRBV2 and TRBJ1-1, with a possible D match to TRBD1 (5 bases). The V and J ends lost 7 bases and 4 bases respectively, with 10 bases between them. CDR3 size: 12 residues. From germline, CDR1 is SNHLY and CDR2 FYNNEI. The CDR3 protein is CASKEGFTEAFF. The CDR3 nucleotides read TGTGCCAGCAAGGAGGGGTTCACTGAAGCTTTCTTT.

V usage is TRBV2 and J usage is TRBJ2-1; tentatively, D is TRBD2 (6 bases). In germline, CDR1 is SNHLY, CDR2 FYNNEI. This CDR3 has 14 residues. With 7 bases removed from V and 9 bases from J, the gap between germline ends came to 19 bases. CDR3 nucleotides: TGTGCCAGCAACGGCGGGGCTGCTTTAAGTGAGCAGTTCTTC. Its translation: CASNGGAALSEQFF.

This clone was observed a handful of times. This sequence joins TRBV25-1 and TRBJ1-1; D is perhaps TRBD1 (6 bases). The V gene lost 6 bases and the J gene lost 4 bases, with 21 bases spanning the gap. CDR3 length: 16 residues. Germline loops: CDR1 MGHDK, CDR2 SYGVNS. The CDR3 loop is CASRTLQTGKGTEAFF. The CDR3 bases are TGTGCCAGCAGGACCCTTCAAACAGGGAAGGGCACTGAAGCTTTCTTT.

This rearrangement joins TRBV6-5 to TRBJ2-5; TRBD1 agrees at 8 bases. This CDR3 is built from 15 residues. Germline CDR1 and CDR2: MNHEY and SVGAGI. The V and J ends lost 5 bases and 3 bases, in that order; junction bases with no gene match: 8. The CDR3 sequence: CASSPPGGNKETQYF. The DNA for the CDR3 is TGTGCCAGCAGTCCCCCAGGGGGCAACAAAGAGACCCAGTACTTC.

The J gene is TRBJ2-3, the V gene TRBV6-1, with 7 bases lining up with TRBD2. After removal of 8 bases from V and 3 bases from J, the junction contained 8 bases not matched to a gene. CDR1 and CDR2 from the germline V gene are MNHNS and SASEGT. The CDR3 runs to 14 residues. CDR3 nucleotides: TGTGCCAGCGGCGGGGGTATGGTTACAGATACGCAGTATTTT. It codes for CASGGGMVTDTQYF.

The gene calls are TRBV7-8 and TRBJ2-1; 12 bases are a match to TRBD2. The V and J ends lost 9 bases and 5 bases, in that order; junction bases with no gene match: 5. The V gene's germline CDR1 is SGHVS and CDR2 FQNEAQ. The CDR3 has 14 residues. CDR3 nucleotides: TGTGCCAGTACGCCTAGCGGGGGGGACAATGAGCAGTTCTTC. This encodes CASTPSGGDNEQFF.

The chain employs TRBV15 and TRBJ1-1; D might be TRBD1 (5 bases). The germline V gene has CDR1 LNHNV and CDR2 YYDKDF (reference sequence). V dropped 0 bases and J dropped 5 bases, with 13 bases sitting between them. CDR3 size: 15 residues. CDR3 nucleotide sequence: TGTGCCACCAGCAGAGATCTTGGTAGGGGTACTGAAGCTTTCTTT. Residues: CATSRDLGRGTEAFF.